This T cell receptor beta chain was sequenced for a study of blood T cell repertoires in COVID-19. With 1 base clipped from V and 9 bases from J, the junction kept 6 bases outside the gene matches. The CDR3 has 16 residues. CDR1 and CDR2 (germline): LGHNA, YNFKEQ. Original analysis: Estimation of nucleated cell counts was performed using reference gene primer amplification. Libraries were prepared by immunoSEQ multiplex PCR; TCRdb keeps only in-frame clonotypes and omits some of them. The V and J calls and clone size are taken from that table; D and trimming were inferred from the DNA. Of over 140,000 clones detected, approximately 79% appear once; the ten largest clones hold roughly 2.9%. This clone has ten or more counts. The cohort comprised adults aged about 18 to 100 years residing in under 25 US areas. In assigning cohorts, the study relied on participant-reported clinical history. For recovered donors of Cohort 3, there were two negative PCRs, clearance, or symptom resolution.

The specimen was PBMCs or T cells enriched from blood (not recorded which). The sequence derives from a woman between 50 and 59 years old who had recovered from COVID-19. The gene calls are TRBV4-2 and TRBJ2-1, with 13 bases identical to TRBD2. CDR3 residues: CASSQGLAGGSSEQFF. CDR3 DNA sequence: TGTGCCAGCAGCCAAGGACTAGCGGGGGGCAGTAGTGAGCAGTTCTTC.